These 10 T cell receptor beta chains originate from one sample sequenced in a study of cytomegalovirus exposure and HLA in healthy donors (dated by TCRdb to about 2017). The library was generated by the immunoSEQ multiplex PCR assay. For the multiplex PCR, a mixture combining 60 forward primers for TCR Vbeta segments and 13 reverse primers for TCR Jbeta segments was used. In TCRdb, the immuneACCESS table is reduced to in-frame sequences with V and J assigned. These tables do not hold every clone; where another copy was compared, an unresolved V gene accounts for under half, and the others remain unexplained. The sample table shows about 89,000 clones, and 85% are seen once. The leading ten clones occupy 7.4% of the sample. The specimen sequenced was PBMCs. These receptors originate from a man aged 35 to 55 in good health and CMV-seropositive.

This clone was counted only a few times. The rearrangement joins TRBV10-2 to TRBJ2-2; 7 bases agree with TRBD2. The germline V gene encodes CDR1 WSHSY and CDR2 SAAADI. J gave up 4 bases and V 4 bases, and 6 bases lay outside the gene matches. This CDR3 is built from 15 residues. CDR3 DNA sequence: TGCGCCAGCAGTGTTCGCGCGGGAGTCACCGGGGAGCTGTTTTTT. It is translated as CASSVRAGVTGELFF.

J is TRBJ2-7 and V is TRBV5-5; 8 bases map to TRBD2. V was pared by 2 bases and J by 1 base, with 5 bases of the junction left unmatched. There are 15 residues in the CDR3. CDR1 is SGHKS and CDR2 is YYEKEE in the germline V gene (reference sequence). CDR3 amino acids: CASSFRLAGSYEQYF. CDR3 in DNA: TGTGCCAGCAGCTTTAGGCTAGCGGGTTCCTACGAGCAGTACTTC.

Written as DNA, the CDR3 is TGTGCCAGCGACCGGCCGGACAGGTCCCGCGTCCTGACTTTC. Translated, it gives CASDRPDRSRVLTF. The chain is built from TRBV5-8 and TRBJ2-6; 7 bases agree with TRBD1. J gave up 12 bases and V 7 bases, and 13 bases lay outside the gene matches. The CDR3 is made up of 14 amino acids. The germline gives CDR1 SGHTS, CDR2 YDEGEE.

The chain joins TRBV13 to TRBJ2-1; 13 positions agree with TRBD2. This CDR3 comprises 17 residues. Germline CDR1 is PRHDT and CDR2 is FYEKMQ (reference sequence). With V trimmed by 2 bases and J by 4 bases, 5 bases remained unmatched. CDR3 DNA sequence: TGTGCCAGCAGCTTACCGACTAGCGGGAGGCATTACAATGAGCAGTTCTTC. Protein sequence: CASSLPTSGRHYNEQFF.

V and J are TRBV18 and TRBJ2-2, with TRBD2 matching over 11 bases. This CDR3 contains 14 residues. Germline lookup yields CDR1 KGHSH and CDR2 LQKENI. V lost 8 bases to trimming and J lost 3 bases; unmatched junction nucleotides: 2. CDR3 amino acids: CASQGLADTGELFF. The CDR3 DNA sequence: TGTGCCAGCCAGGGACTAGCGGACACCGGGGAGCTGTTTTTT.

This chain links TRBV28 with TRBJ2-5, with 11 bases fitting TRBD2. Near its end, the DNA agrees better with TRBJ2-7, so the J call may be wrong. The CDR3 sequence is 15 residues long. Germline CDR1 reads MDHEN; CDR2 reads SYDVKM. CDR3 in amino acids: CASSLAGGSSYEQYF. The CDR3 DNA follows: TGTGCCAGCAGTCTAGCGGGAGGAAGCTCCTACGAGCAGTACTTC.

This chain connects TRBV6-1 to TRBJ1-3, with D uncertain. The germline gives CDR1 MNHNS, CDR2 SASEGT. Trimming stripped 1 base from V and 0 bases from J, with 10 bases between. CDR3 size: 16 residues. CDR3 DNA: TGTGCCAGCAGTGAAGACGCGCATAGCTCTGGAAACACCATATATTTT. Translation gives CASSEDAHSSGNTIYF.

V usage is TRBV5-6 and J usage is TRBJ2-7, with 8 bases matching TRBD1. V lost 4 bases and J lost 3; bases outside the gene matches: 9. The CDR3 runs to 15 residues. Per the germline V gene, CDR1 is SGHDT and CDR2 is YYEEEE. The CDR3 DNA reads as TGTGCCAGCAGCCTCTTCAGACAGGGGTACTACGAGCAGTACTTC. Translating gives CASSLFRQGYYEQYF.

The V gene is TRBV7-3, the J gene TRBJ2-1, with TRBD2 matching over 13 bases. V shed 0 bases, J shed 10 bases, and the junction held 9 bases outside the gene matches. This CDR3 spans 17 amino acids. Germline CDR1 SGHTA, CDR2 FQGTGA. CDR3 protein: CASSLTLTSGRASEQFF. CDR3 bases: TGTGCCAGCAGCTTAACATTAACTAGCGGGAGGGCTAGCGAGCAGTTCTTC.

The chain combines TRBV20-1 with TRBJ2-7; no firm D call. V was trimmed by 4 bases and J by 2 bases, leaving 6 bases between them. Germline loops: CDR1 DFQATT, CDR2 SNEGSKA (reference sequence). The CDR3 covers 11 residues. The CDR3 here is CSATVTYEQYF. DNA of the CDR3: TGCAGTGCTACGGTTACCTACGAGCAGTACTTC.